This T cell receptor beta chain is drawn from a study of blood T cell repertoires in COVID-19. Recruits, aged roughly 18 to 95 years, lived in 25 or so US areas. Original processing methods: Researchers report that nucleated cell counts were estimated from reference gene primer amplification. Only in-frame clones appear in the TCRdb table, and some are missing; sequencing was by immunoSEQ multiplex PCR. That table is the source of V, J and clone size, and D and trimming were worked out from the DNA. This sample has around 250,000 clones, with roughly 79% found just once. V lost 5 bases, J lost 0 bases, and 13 bases lay in between. The CDR3 spans 15 residues. Germline loops: CDR1 LNHDA, CDR2 SQIVND (reference sequence).

This chain uses TRBV19 with TRBJ1-1; possible D gene TRBD1, 6 bases. The sequence came from a man aged 40-49 years who had recovered from COVID-19. Source material: PBMCs or T cells enriched from blood (not recorded which). As DNA, the CDR3 is TGTGCCAGTAGTGCGATGACAGGTGTGAACACTGAAGCTTTCTTT. It codes for CASSAMTGVNTEAFF.